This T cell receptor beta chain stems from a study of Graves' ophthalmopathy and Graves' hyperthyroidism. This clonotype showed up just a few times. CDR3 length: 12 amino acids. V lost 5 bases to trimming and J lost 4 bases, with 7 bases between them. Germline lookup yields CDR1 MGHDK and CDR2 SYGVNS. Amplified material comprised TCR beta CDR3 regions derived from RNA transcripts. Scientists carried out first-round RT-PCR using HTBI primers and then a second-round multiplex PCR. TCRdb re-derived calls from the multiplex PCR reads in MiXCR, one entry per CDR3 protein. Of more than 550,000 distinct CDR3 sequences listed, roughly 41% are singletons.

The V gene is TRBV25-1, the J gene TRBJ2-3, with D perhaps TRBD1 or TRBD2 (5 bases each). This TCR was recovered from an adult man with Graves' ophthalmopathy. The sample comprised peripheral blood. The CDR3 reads CASSRGADTQYF. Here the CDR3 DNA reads TGTGCCAGCAGTAGGGGAGCAGATACGCAGTATTTT.